Following are 27 T cell receptor beta chains from one sample sequenced in a study of T-cell reconstitution after alpha-beta-depleted transplantation in children. This sample's TCRbeta library carried unique molecular identifier barcodes. TCRdb re-called the PCR reads with MiXCR, one entry per CDR3 protein. The sample lists 350,000 to 450,000 distinct CDR3 sequences, about 14% seen once, with over 3.5% in the top ten. The material was PBMCs, obtained from the stem cell graft. The receptors derive from a human donor who donated a stem cell graft to a child with Fanconi anemia.

The gene calls are TRBV12-3 or TRBV12-4 and TRBJ2-7; D is possibly TRBD1 (6 bases). Deletions cut 6 bases from V and 0 bases from J, with 12 bases between. The CDR3 is 14 amino acids. The CDR3 bases are TGTGCCAGCAGGCAGGGGTATAACTCCTACGAGCAGTACTTC. This gives the protein CASRQGYNSYEQYF.

A few counts support this clonotype. V usage is TRBV20-1 and J usage is TRBJ2-2; no firm D call. Between the trimmed V and J ends, which lost 3 bases and 0 bases, there was a span of 8 bases. The germline CDR1 and CDR2 sequences are DFQATT and SNEGSKA (reference sequence). The CDR3 covers 14 residues. CDR3 protein: CSARWSANTGELFF. The CDR3 bases are TGCAGTGCTAGGTGGTCCGCGAACACCGGGGAGCTGTTTTTT.

This clonotype was observed many times. V is TRBV3-1 and J is TRBJ2-3, with 10 bases aligning to TRBD2. V trimming: 0 bases; J trimming: 6 bases; junction bases outside the gene matches: 3. Germline lookup yields CDR1 LGHDT and CDR2 YNNKEL (reference sequence). This CDR3 is built from 15 residues. CDR3 bases: TGTGCCAGCAGCCAAGAGTTACTAGCGGGGGATACGCAGTATTTT. Its translation is CASSQELLAGDTQYF.

In this sample, this clonotype turned up a few times. The chain links TRBV5-6 to TRBJ1-2; the D gene is possibly TRBD1 (5 bases). Germline V gives CDR1 SGHDT, CDR2 YYEEEE. This CDR3 contains 15 residues. The V and J ends lost 2 bases and 5 bases respectively, with 16 bases between them. CDR3 amino acids: CASSLGPRGIYGYTF. Here the CDR3 DNA reads TGTGCCAGCAGCTTAGGCCCGAGGGGCATATATGGCTACACCTTC.

The chain carries TRBV6-2 or TRBV6-3 and TRBJ2-5; 7 nucleotides align to TRBD1. Germline V gene sequence: CDR1 MNHEY, CDR2 SVGEGT. This CDR3 is built from 15 residues. V lost 6 bases to trimming and J lost 4 bases; unmatched junction nucleotides: 11. CDR3: CASRHRQGLGETQYF. Here the CDR3 DNA reads TGTGCCAGCAGACACCGACAGGGTTTGGGAGAGACCCAGTACTTC.

The J gene is TRBJ2-2, the V gene TRBV5-1; 14 bases match TRBD2. Trimming took 4 bases from V and 2 from J; bases not matched to a gene: 16. The CDR3 is 21 amino acids. CDR1 is SGHRS, CDR2 YFSETQ, per germline. CDR3 DNA sequence: TGCGCCAGCAGCCGGGGGACTAGCGGGGGAACCGCCTTTTCTAACACCGGGGAGCTGTTTTTT. It encodes CASSRGTSGGTAFSNTGELFF.

The chain carries TRBV9 and TRBJ1-6, with TRBD1 matching over 9 bases. With 3 bases clipped from V and 14 bases from J, the junction kept 6 bases outside the gene matches. CDR1 SGDLS and CDR2 YYNGEE come from the germline V gene. The CDR3 is 13 residues long. CDR3 nucleotide sequence: TGTGCCAGCAGCGCCGGGACAGGGCAGACCCTCCACTTT. Protein: CASSAGTGQTLHF.

This clonotype has ten or more counts. The V gene is TRBV3-1, the J gene TRBJ2-5; TRBD1 agrees at 9 bases. With V trimmed by 4 bases and J by 5 bases, 14 bases remained unmatched. Germline CDR1 is LGHDT and CDR2 is YNNKEL (reference sequence). This CDR3 is 17 amino acids long. CDR3 nucleotides: TGTGCCAGCAGCCTCCGGGACAGGGTCGTCGAATCGGAGACCCAGTACTTC. Translated, it gives CASSLRDRVVESETQYF.

This clonotype was counted ten times or more. The genes are TRBV5-6 and TRBJ1-1; D remains unclear. CDR3 length: 14 amino acids. Deletions cut 2 bases from V and 1 base from J, with 9 bases between. The germline V gene has CDR1 SGHDT and CDR2 YYEEEE. CDR3 DNA: TGTGCCAGCAGCTTTTGGCAGACGAACACTGAAGCTTTCTTT. Encoded protein: CASSFWQTNTEAFF.

The chain uses TRBV20-1 and TRBJ2-1; 7 bases fit TRBD2. Germline CDR1 is DFQATT and CDR2 is SNEGSKA (reference sequence). Trimming removed 1 base from V and 0 bases from J; junction bases left unmatched: 3. The CDR3 loop spans 15 amino acids. CDR3 sequence reads: CSARGGSSSYNEQFF. CDR3 nucleotide sequence: TGCAGTGCTAGAGGCGGGAGTAGCTCCTACAATGAGCAGTTCTTC.

This clonotype was observed many times. The chain is built from TRBV25-1 and TRBJ2-3; TRBD1 is a possible D gene (5 bases). The CDR3 has 14 residues. Trimming pared 5 bases from V and 0 bases from J, leaving 9 bases between. The germline gives CDR1 MGHDK, CDR2 SYGVNS. The CDR3 coding sequence is TGTGCCAGCAGTTTCGGACAAAGCACAGATACGCAGTATTTT. Translated, it gives CASSFGQSTDTQYF.

The rearrangement links TRBV7-2 to TRBJ2-7; D unclear. V was shortened by 1 base and J by 2 bases, with 12 bases between the two germline ends. Germline CDR1 is SGHTA and CDR2 is FQGNSA. CDR3 length: 15 amino acids. This CDR3 is CASSLEGGSTYEQYV. The CDR3 region has the DNA TGTGCCAGCAGCTTAGAGGGTGGGTCTACCTACGAGCAGTACGTC.

The rearrangement joins TRBV27 to TRBJ2-7, with D perhaps given as TRBD1 or TRBD2 (6 bases each). The CDR3 is 14 residues long. V was cut by 5 bases and J by 2 bases, with 13 bases left in between. Germline V gene sequence: CDR1 MNHEY, CDR2 SMNVEV (reference sequence). DNA for the CDR3: TGTGCCAGCAGTAAGGGGGGAGTGGCCTACGAGCAGTACTTC. This translates into CASSKGGVAYEQYF.

The rearrangement uses TRBV7-2 and TRBJ2-7; weak D call: TRBD1 (6 bases). The V end lost 3 bases, the J end lost 1 base, and 10 bases lay between the germline ends. CDR1 is SGHTA and CDR2 is FQGNSA in the germline V gene. The CDR3 totals 14 residues. CDR3 DNA sequence: TGTGCCAGCAGCTTCACCGGGACATCCTACGAGCAGTACGTC. Translating it yields CASSFTGTSYEQYV.

This clonotype was picked up a small number of times. This CDR3 is CASGIRETQYF. In DNA form, the CDR3 reads TGTGCCAGCGGGATACGGGAGACCCAGTACTTC. V usage is TRBV28 and J usage is TRBJ2-5; D call uncertain. From germline, CDR1 is MDHEN and CDR2 SYDVKM. The V end lost 8 bases, the J end lost 5 bases, and 9 bases lay between the germline ends. CDR3 length: 11 residues.

This clonotype occurred many times. The CDR3 sequence is CASSLDGGYGYTF. The CDR3 DNA follows: TGCGCCAGCAGCTTGGATGGGGGTTATGGCTACACCTTC. This chain joins TRBV5-1 and TRBJ1-2, with D possibly TRBD1 on 5 matching bases. Trimming took off 0 bases at V and 5 bases at J, with 8 bases between the two ends. The CDR3 loop spans 13 amino acids. The germline gives CDR1 SGHRS, CDR2 YFSETQ.

There are a few counts of this clonotype. This chain links TRBV12-3 or TRBV12-4 with TRBJ2-2; no clear D gene. V was trimmed by 3 bases and J by 4 bases, leaving 6 bases between them. The CDR3 loop spans 13 amino acids. Here the CDR3 DNA reads TGTGCCAGCAGTTTCGACGGCACCGGGGAGCTGTTTTTT. Its translation: CASSFDGTGELFF.

This clonotype was counted many times. The chain has TRBV11-2 and TRBJ2-1; no firm D call. The CDR3 sequence is 13 residues long. From germline, CDR1 is SGHAT and CDR2 FQNNGV. Deletions cut 5 bases from V and 11 bases from J, with 16 bases between. The DNA of the CDR3 is TGTGCCAGCAGCCCCCCGGGTGGACGGAAGCAGTTCTTC. Translating gives CASSPPGGRKQFF.

Ten or more counts support this clonotype. The V and J genes are TRBV5-1 and TRBJ1-6; D is unresolved. Germline CDR1 and CDR2: SGHRS and YFSETQ. This CDR3 contains 14 residues. V was trimmed by 0 bases and J by 10 bases, leaving 11 bases between them. DNA of the CDR3: TGCGCCAGCAGCTTGGTGGAGGGCCTCTCACCCCTCCACTTT. This translates into CASSLVEGLSPLHF.

The chain joins TRBV5-1 to TRBJ2-5; TRBD1 matches 7 bases. This CDR3 is 14 amino acids long. V trimming: 4 bases; J trimming: 5 bases; junction bases outside the gene matches: 8. Germline V gene data show CDR1 as SGHRS and CDR2 as YFSETQ. In DNA, the CDR3 is TGCGCCAGCAGCAACCTAGGGGGCGAGGAGACCCAGTACTTC. This encodes CASSNLGGEETQYF.

This sequence joins TRBV3-1 and TRBJ1-2, with D tentatively TRBD1 (6 bases). V was shortened by 5 bases and J by 6 bases, with 13 bases between the two germline ends. This CDR3 is built from 13 residues. Germline values: CDR1 LGHDT, CDR2 YNNKEL (reference sequence). The CDR3 nucleotides read TGTGCCAGCAGCACGGACAGAATAGATGGCTACACCTTC. Protein sequence: CASSTDRIDGYTF.

This clonotype was found many times. This chain connects TRBV4-3 to TRBJ2-3, with 9 nucleotides matching TRBD1. V was pared by 4 bases and J by 0 bases, with 8 bases of the junction left unmatched. CDR3 length equals 17 residues. CDR1 and CDR2 from the germline V gene are LGHNA and YSLEER. The CDR3 loop reads CASSPLTGGLSTDTQYF. The CDR3 DNA follows: TGCGCCAGCAGCCCTCTTACAGGGGGCTTGAGCACAGATACGCAGTATTTT.

V and J are TRBV12-3 or TRBV12-4 and TRBJ2-5; D ambiguous. V was cut by 2 bases and J by 4 bases, with 11 bases left in between. The length of the CDR3 is 14 residues. CDR3 sequence: CASSLRATLETQYF. The CDR3 nucleotides are TGTGCCAGCAGTTTAAGGGCGACGTTAGAGACCCAGTACTTC.

This chain connects TRBV6-2 or TRBV6-3 to TRBJ1-6; D unresolved. The CDR3 runs 20 residues. The V gene lost 3 bases and the J gene lost 3 bases, with 24 bases spanning the gap. The germline V gene has CDR1 MNHEY and CDR2 SVGEGT. The CDR3 nucleotides are TGTGCCAGCAGTTATGAACGGGCGAACTGGGATCAAGTCTATAATTCACCCCTCCACTTT. Translating it yields CASSYERANWDQVYNSPLHF.

There are a few counts of this clonotype. The chain is built from TRBV14 and TRBJ1-3; D might be TRBD1 (5 bases). Trimming removed 5 bases from V and 13 bases from J, with 15 bases in between. The CDR3 sequence is 12 residues long. Germline V gene data show CDR1 as SGHDN and CDR2 as FVKESK. CDR3 amino acids: CASSLTRDGIYF. CDR3 bases: TGTGCCAGCAGCTTAACCCGGGACGGGATATATTTT.

Here the CDR3 DNA reads TGTGCCAGCAGACAGGGAACCACAGATACGCAGTATTTT. Its protein is CASRQGTTDTQYF. The genes are TRBV12-3 or TRBV12-4 and TRBJ2-3; a possible D gene is TRBD1 (6 bases). Trimming removed 6 bases at V and 2 bases at J, with 9 bases between. CDR3 length: 13 amino acids.

This clonotype came up a few times. V gene TRBV9 combines with J gene TRBJ2-3; TRBD2 matches 10 bases. Germline values: CDR1 SGDLS, CDR2 YYNGEE. The V gene end was trimmed by 4 bases and the J gene end by 1 base; junction bases not matched to a gene: 9. The CDR3 runs 17 residues. CDR3 amino acids: CASSPRPSGGGTDTQYF. CDR3 in DNA: TGTGCCAGCAGCCCCCGGCCGAGCGGGGGGGGCACAGATACGCAGTATTTT. Filled out from reference TRBV9 and TRBJ2-3, the complete variable domain reads DSGVTQTPKHLITATGQRVTLRCSPRSGDLSVYWYQQSLDQGLQFLIQYYNGEERAKGNILERFSAQQFPDLHSELNLSSLELGDSALYFCASSPRPSGGGTDTQYFGPGTRLTVL.